The rows below give T cell receptor beta chains drawn from one sample of a study of T cells in Graves' hyperthyroidism and ophthalmopathy. Each CDR3 protein is one row after TCRdb ran MiXCR on the multiplex PCR reads. The data show fewer than 850,000 distinct CDR3 sequences, with around a sixth seen just once and about 14% held by the top ten. Sequenced: blood. Receptors were obtained from a man aged 45-60 years with Graves' hyperthyroidism. CDR3s include the opening cysteine and the closing phenylalanine or tryptophan. A D gene is named only where the DNA matches it firmly. Clone size is shown for a subset of rows, as once, few, many or a class of expanded clone.

TRBJ2-3	.	many	TRBV7-2	CASSLRRGSDTQYF	TGTGCCAGCAGCTTACGTAGAGGGTCGGATACGCAGTATTTT
TRBJ1-1	TRBD1	.	TRBV18	CASSPDRNTDAFF	TGTGCCAGCTCCCCGGACAGGAACACTGATGCTTTCTTT
TRBJ1-3	.	.	TRBV9	CASSGNPFGSGNTIYF	TGTGCCAGCAGCGGAAATCCATTTGGCTCTGGAAACACCATATATTTT
TRBJ1-2	.	many	TRBV29-1	CSAGEGVTYGYTF	TGCAGCGCCGGTGAAGGGGTTACCTATGGCTACACCTTC
TRBJ2-1	TRBD2	few	TRBV24-1	CATSERTSHDEQFF	TGTGCCACCAGTGAGAGGACTAGTCACGATGAGCAGTTCTTC
TRBJ2-2	TRBD2	.	TRBV5-1	CASSLATSASNTGELFF	TGCGCCAGCAGCTTGGCTACTAGCGCCTCGAACACCGGGGAGCTGTTTTTT
TRBJ1-4	TRBD1	.	TRBV4-1	CASSQGTGGSNEKLFF	TGCGCCAGCAGCCAAGGGACAGGCGGATCTAATGAAAAACTGTTTTTT
TRBJ2-2	.	many	TRBV2	CASSENIAGTGELFF	TGTGCCAGCAGTGAAAACATTGCCGGGACCGGGGAGCTGTTTTTT
TRBJ2-2	.	many	TRBV2	CASSEQAAPGELFF	TGTGCCAGCAGTGAACAGGCGGCTCCCGGGGAGCTGTTTTTT
TRBJ1-4	.	many	TRBV28	CASSLLSNYNEKLFF	TGTGCCAGCAGTTTATTGTCCAACTATAATGAAAAACTGTTTTTT
TRBJ2-7	.	many	TRBV28	CASSLGREQYF	TGCGCCAGCAGCTTGGGCAGAGAGCAGTACTTC
TRBJ2-5	TRBD2	.	TRBV27	CASSPRLAGTETQYF	TGTGCCAGCAGTCCCCGACTAGCGGGAACAGAGACCCAGTACTTC
TRBJ1-2	TRBD1	few	TRBV29-1	CSVERISGGDYGYTF	TGCAGCGTTGAACGAATATCAGGGGGCGACTATGGCTACACCTTC
TRBJ2-5	.	few	TRBV5-6	CASSPGEPAWPQYF	TGTGCCAGCAGTCCCGGGGAACCGGCGTGGCCCCAGTACTTC
TRBJ1-2	TRBD1	few	TRBV5-1	CASSPDRGRVGGYTF	TGCGCCAGCAGCCCGGACAGGGGGCGCGTTGGTGGCTACACCTTC